This TCR beta chain was identified in a study of early T cells in non-severe SARS-CoV-2 infection. Findings of the study overall: The matching step, a VDJdb search, favored anti-spike CD8 responses and missed private and CD4 specificities.

A remark on this clonotype: The antigen is not known.

Germline lookup yields CDR1 ENHRY and CDR2 SYGVKD. The CDR3 extends over 15 amino acids. J was trimmed by 7 bases and V by 10 bases; bases with no gene match: 15. MiXCR, run by TCRdb on the 5' RACE reads, gives a single entry per CDR3 protein. This sample has 60,000 or so distinct CDR3 sequences, with around 9% found just once. V gene TRBV10-3 combines with J gene TRBJ2-1; TRBD2 aligns across 8 bases. This clonotype was obtained from an adult who was a healthcare worker with PCR-confirmed SARS-CoV-2 infection or an uninfected control (not recorded which). The sample was whole blood. This CDR3 is CATYSGLELENEQFF. DNA of the CDR3: TGTGCCACCTACTCGGGACTAGAGTTGGAAAATGAGCAGTTCTTC.